This TCR beta chain was profiled in a study of T-cell reconstitution after alpha-beta-depleted transplantation in children. General study findings and limits: From surviving recipient T cells and thymic progenitors came the high day-60 TCRbeta diversity observed in some patients. Two months or so post-transplant, alpha-beta T cells reportedly derived from several hundred expanded graft clones. Newly produced T cells mostly accounted for T-cell counts and diversity one year post-transplant.

Preparation of the TCRbeta library used unique molecular identifiers. TCRdb ran MiXCR on the PCR reads and lists one entry per CDR3 protein. The sample records 780,000 or so distinct CDR3 sequences, approximately 15% being singletons. This clonotype was detected only a few times. The antigen remains undetermined. V dropped 0 bases and J dropped 6 bases, with 6 bases sitting between them. CDR1 and CDR2 from the germline V gene are SQVTM and ANQGSEA. The CDR3 has 11 amino acids. This clonotype was sampled from a male patient between 10 and 17 years old who had a stem cell transplant for acute lymphoblastic leukemia, so the T cells may come from the graft donor. The sequenced sample was PBMCs, mostly from graft donor cells, obtained 360 days after TCRalphabeta/CD19-depleted stem cell transplant. This chain uses TRBV29-1 with TRBJ2-7; no reliable D call. In DNA form, the CDR3 reads TGCAGCGTTGAAGAAGGGCGCGAGCAGTACTTC. It specifies CSVEEGREQYF.